Listed below are T cell receptor beta chains from one sample, sequenced in a study of T-cell reconstitution after alpha-beta-depleted transplantation in children. TCRdb used MiXCR to reprocess the PCR reads, holding one entry per CDR3 protein. This table has about 410,000 distinct CDR3 sequences, over 20% appearing once. The source material was PBMCs from the stem cell graft donor, sampled from the stem cell graft. These receptors came from a human donor who donated a stem cell graft to a child with acute myeloid leukemia. Each CDR3 is given with its conserved first and last residue. Fields, in order: clone size, D gene, J gene, V gene, CDR3 DNA, CDR3 protein. A D gene is named only where the DNA matches it firmly. The listing skips clone size in some rows; elsewhere it reads once, few, many or a size class.

many - TRBJ1-5 TRBV20-1 TGCAGTGCTAGTGGACCCGTGAATCAGCCCCAGCATTTT CSASGPVNQPQHF
many - TRBJ1-1 TRBV20-1 TGCAGTGCGCCGGGGAGCACTGAAGCTTTCTTT CSAPGSTEAFF
- - TRBJ2-1 TRBV4-1 TGCGCCAGCAGCCAAGGAGGCAGGTTCAATGAGCAGTTCTTC CASSQGGRFNEQFF
many - TRBJ2-7 TRBV20-1 TGCAGTGCTAGAGATCTTAGTGGGGCATCCTACGAGCAGTACTTC CSARDLSGASYEQYF
- TRBD1 TRBJ1-1 TRBV12-3/TRBV12-4 TGTGCCAGCAGTCTAGATACCGGGACAGTGCTCAGCGGTGAAGCTTTCTTT CASSLDTGTVLSGEAFF
few - TRBJ2-7 TRBV12-3/TRBV12-4 TGTGCCAGCAGTTTTCGGGTCCTAGGGACACCTAGCTCCTACGAGCAGTACTTC CASSFRVLGTPSSYEQYF
few - TRBJ1-1 TRBV28 TGTGCCAGCAAGACTACTGAAGCTTTCTTT CASKTTEAFF
- - TRBJ2-7 TRBV6-1 TGTGCCAGCAAACCCGGGCCGTCCCTCTACGAGCAGTACTTC CASKPGPSLYEQYF
- TRBD1 TRBJ1-1 TRBV5-1 TGCGCCAGCAGCTTGATTAAGGGGGCGGACACTGAAGCTTTCTTT CASSLIKGADTEAFF
many TRBD2 TRBJ2-1 TRBV29-1 TGCAGCGTTCCAGCCCCCTCGCTAGCGGGAGGACATGAGCAGTTCTTC CSVPAPSLAGGHEQFF
many - TRBJ2-2 TRBV12-3/TRBV12-4 TGTGCCAGCAGCTTATCCCGGGGGAACACCGGGGAGCTGTTTTTT CASSLSRGNTGELFF
- TRBD2 TRBJ2-1 TRBV2 TGTGCCAGCAGCGTTAGCGGGATAGACATCCACAATGAGCAGTTCTTC CASSVSGIDIHNEQFF
- - TRBJ1-4 TRBV27 TGTGCCAGCAGTCCAGCGGGTGGGGTTAAACTGTTTTTT CASSPAGGVKLFF
- TRBD2 TRBJ2-2 TRBV28 TGTGCCAGCAGTTCAGGGACTAGCGGGAGACCCGGGGAGCTGTTTTTT CASSSGTSGRPGELFF
few TRBD2 TRBJ2-7 TRBV12-3/TRBV12-4 TGTGCCAGCAGTCTACTAGGACTAGCGGGAGCATACGAGCAGTACTTC CASSLLGLAGAYEQYF
- TRBD2 TRBJ2-7 TRBV6-1 TGTGCCAGCAGTAGCGGACTAGCGGGAGAGGGCTCCTACGAGCAGTACTTC CASSSGLAGEGSYEQYF
- TRBD1 TRBJ2-7 TRBV24-1 TGTGCCACCAGTGACGGCGGACAGGTCAACGAGCAGTACTTC CATSDGGQVNEQYF
- TRBD2 TRBJ2-1 TRBV11-2 TGTGCCAGCAGCTTCGGGGGGGGATCTAGCGGGTACCGCAATGAGCAGTTCTTC CASSFGGGSSGYRNEQFF
- TRBD1 TRBJ2-2 TRBV4-3 TGCGCCAGCAGCCAAGAGGACAGGGGGTTGATCACCGGGGAGCTGTTTTTT CASSQEDRGLITGELFF
few - TRBJ1-1 TRBV12-3/TRBV12-4 TGTGCCAGCAGTTTGATCGCTGAAGCTTTCTTT CASSLIAEAFF
few TRBD1 TRBJ2-2 TRBV7-3 TGTGCCAGCAGCATCGGGACAGGGGTTTCCGGGGAGCTGTTTTTT CASSIGTGVSGELFF
many - TRBJ2-2 TRBV20-1 TGCAGTGCTAGCCACCGGGTAACCGGGGAGCTGTTTTTT CSASHRVTGELFF
many TRBD1 TRBJ2-7 TRBV20-1 TGCAGTGCTCTAAGAACGGACAGGGACTACGAGCAGTACTTC CSALRTDRDYEQYF
- - TRBJ2-1 TRBV7-3 TGTGCCAGCAGCTTAACGCGGAAGGGGAGCAATGAGCAGTTCTTC CASSLTRKGSNEQFF
- TRBD1 TRBJ2-1 TRBV12-3/TRBV12-4 TGTGCCAGCACCCCGGACAGGGTCTCCTACAATGAGCAGTTCTTC CASTPDRVSYNEQFF
- - TRBJ1-6 TRBV7-9 TGTGCCAGCAGCTTTGTGGGGGAAGGATCACCCCTCCACTTT CASSFVGEGSPLHF
many - TRBJ2-5 TRBV15 TGTGCCACCAGCAGAGCTCTAGAGACCCAGTACTTC CATSRALETQYF
- TRBD1 TRBJ1-5 TRBV29-1 TGCAGCGTTCAGGGGGCGGGTAGTCAGCCCCAGCATTTT CSVQGAGSQPQHF
few - TRBJ2-3 TRBV12-3/TRBV12-4 TGTGCCAGCAGGCGATCCATGGGAAGGACAGATACGCAGTATTTT CASRRSMGRTDTQYF
- - TRBJ1-3 TRBV4-1 TGCGCCAGCAGCCAAGATGCCTGGATCTCTGGAAACACCATATATTTT CASSQDAWISGNTIYF
- TRBD1 TRBJ2-7 TRBV28 TGTGCCAGCAGTTTCGGGGACAGACCGACCTACGAGCAGTACTTC CASSFGDRPTYEQYF
- TRBD2 TRBJ2-1 TRBV4-1 TGCGCCAGCAGCGGGAGACTAGCGGGAGCCTACAATGAGCAGTTCTTC CASSGRLAGAYNEQFF
- - TRBJ2-7 TRBV5-6 TGTGCCAGCAGCTTGTCCCAGGGAAGGATCTACGAGCAGTACTTC CASSLSQGRIYEQYF
- - TRBJ2-1 TRBV20-1 TGCAGTGCTAGAGCCGACAGTCCCAATGAGCAGTTCTTC CSARADSPNEQFF
many TRBD2 TRBJ2-7 TRBV20-1 TGCAGTGCCCTCCCCCTAGCGGGAGTGGGGGACGAGCAGTACTTC CSALPLAGVGDEQYF
once - TRBJ2-2 TRBV7-8 TGTGCCAGCAGCTTAGATGCAGGGGTCGGGGAGCTGTTTTTT CASSLDAGVGELFF
many - TRBJ2-1 TRBV12-3/TRBV12-4 TGTGCCAGCAGTTTACCCAGGGGACGCTACAATGAGCAGTTCTTC CASSLPRGRYNEQFF
few - TRBJ1-4 TRBV10-3 TGTGCCATCAGTGACGGGGCAACTAATGAAAAACTGTTTTTT CAISDGATNEKLFF
- TRBD1 TRBJ1-5 TRBV20-1 TGCAGTGCGCGACAGGGGCCCCCAAATCAGCCCCAGCATTTT CSARQGPPNQPQHF
- - TRBJ2-7 TRBV5-1 TGCGCCAGCAGCGTCGGACAGAGCTACGAGCAGTACTTC CASSVGQSYEQYF
- TRBD2 TRBJ2-7 TRBV9 TGTGCCAGCAGCGAGACTAGCGGGGGCTACGAGCAGTACTTC CASSETSGGYEQYF
- - TRBJ2-3 TRBV27 TGTGCCAGCAGTTTATCGAGGGGATACACAGATACGCAGTATTTT CASSLSRGYTDTQYF
many - TRBJ2-1 TRBV4-2 TGTGCCAGCAGCCAAGAGAGGAATGAGCAGTTCTTC CASSQERNEQFF
- - TRBJ2-1 TRBV29-1 TGCAGCGTTGGGGGCGACTGGTACAATGAGCAGTTCTTC CSVGGDWYNEQFF